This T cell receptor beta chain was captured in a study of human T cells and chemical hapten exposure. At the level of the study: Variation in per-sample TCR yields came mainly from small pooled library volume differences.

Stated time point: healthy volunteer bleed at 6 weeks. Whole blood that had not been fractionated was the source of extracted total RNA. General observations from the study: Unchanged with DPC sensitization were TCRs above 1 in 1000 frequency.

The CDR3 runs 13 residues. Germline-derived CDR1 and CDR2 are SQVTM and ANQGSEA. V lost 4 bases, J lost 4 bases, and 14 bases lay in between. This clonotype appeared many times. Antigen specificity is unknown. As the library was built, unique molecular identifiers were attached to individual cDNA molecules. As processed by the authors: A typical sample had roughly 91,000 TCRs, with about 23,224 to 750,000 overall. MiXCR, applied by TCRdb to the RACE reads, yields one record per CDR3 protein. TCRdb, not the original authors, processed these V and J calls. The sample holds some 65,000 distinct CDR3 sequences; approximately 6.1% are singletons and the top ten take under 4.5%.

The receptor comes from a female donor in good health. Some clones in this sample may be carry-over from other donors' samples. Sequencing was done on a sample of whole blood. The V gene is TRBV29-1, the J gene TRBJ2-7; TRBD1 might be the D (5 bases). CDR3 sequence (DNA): TGCAGCGTTGCGTCTACGGACAAATACGAGCAGTACTTC. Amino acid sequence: CSVASTDKYEQYF.